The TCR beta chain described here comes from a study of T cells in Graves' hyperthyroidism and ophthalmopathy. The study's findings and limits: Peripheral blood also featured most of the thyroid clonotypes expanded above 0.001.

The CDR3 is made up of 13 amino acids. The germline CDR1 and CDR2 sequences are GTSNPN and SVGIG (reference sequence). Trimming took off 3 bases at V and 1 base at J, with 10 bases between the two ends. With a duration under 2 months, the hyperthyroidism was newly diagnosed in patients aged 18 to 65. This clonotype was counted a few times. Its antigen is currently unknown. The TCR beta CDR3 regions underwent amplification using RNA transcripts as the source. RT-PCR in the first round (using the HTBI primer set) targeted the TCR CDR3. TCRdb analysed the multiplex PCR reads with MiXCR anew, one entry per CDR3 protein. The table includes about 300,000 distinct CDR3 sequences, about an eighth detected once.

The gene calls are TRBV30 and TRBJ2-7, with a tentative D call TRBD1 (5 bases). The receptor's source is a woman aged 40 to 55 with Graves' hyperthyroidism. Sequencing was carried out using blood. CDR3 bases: TGTGCCTGGAGAAGAAGGGGATCCTACGAGCAGTACTTC. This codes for CAWRRRGSYEQYF.